Detailed here is one T cell receptor (beta chain). Its target is not known. The record originates from a study of cytomegalovirus exposure and HLA in healthy donors. Broader study findings: There were several of the most significant clusters that appeared linked to common viral pathogens in a later analysis. The study reported that TCR beta sequences accurately predicted HLA-A and HLA-B alleles in most subjects.

This CDR3 comprises 13 residues. The V end lost 3 bases, the J end lost 3 bases, and 8 bases lay between the germline ends. Germline V gene lookup returns CDR1 MNHEY and CDR2 SMNVEV (reference sequence). PCR involved 60 Vbeta and 13 Jbeta primers. Only in-frame clones appear in the TCRdb table, and some are missing; sequencing was by immunoSEQ multiplex PCR. The ten most abundant clones cover 2.1% of a sample with 150,000 to 200,000 clones. V and J are TRBV27 and TRBJ1-1; D may be TRBD1 (6 bases). Sequences were obtained from PBMCs. The receptor was derived from a man under 40 in good health and CMV-seronegative. For the CDR3, the DNA is TGTGCCAGCAGTTTGGGACATTACACTGAAGCTTTCTTT. The encoded protein is CASSLGHYTEAFF.